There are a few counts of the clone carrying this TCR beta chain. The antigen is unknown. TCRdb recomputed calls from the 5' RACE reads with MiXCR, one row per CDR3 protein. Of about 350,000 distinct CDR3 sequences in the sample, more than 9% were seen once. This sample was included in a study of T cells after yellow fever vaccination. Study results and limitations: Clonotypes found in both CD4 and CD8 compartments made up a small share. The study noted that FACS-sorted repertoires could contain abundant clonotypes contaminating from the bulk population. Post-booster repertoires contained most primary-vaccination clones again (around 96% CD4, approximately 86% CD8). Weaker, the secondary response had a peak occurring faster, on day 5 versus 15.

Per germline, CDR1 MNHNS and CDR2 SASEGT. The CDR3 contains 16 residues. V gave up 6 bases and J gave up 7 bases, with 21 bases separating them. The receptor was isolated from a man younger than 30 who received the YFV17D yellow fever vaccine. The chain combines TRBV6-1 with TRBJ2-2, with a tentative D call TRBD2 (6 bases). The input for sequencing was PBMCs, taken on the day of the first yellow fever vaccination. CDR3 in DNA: TGTGCCAGCAGCCGAGCTGCCGGAGGGGAGAGCGGGGAGCTGTTTTTT. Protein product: CASSRAAGGESGELFF.